This T cell receptor (beta chain) was recorded in a study of a mutant IDH1 vaccine in newly diagnosed glioma (dated by TCRdb to 2020 to 2023). Turning to the overall study: Patients were given eight vaccinations, in weeks 1, 3, 5, 7, 11, 15, 19 and 23, which matched visits V03 through V10. Before enrollment, most patients had been given radiochemotherapy with temozolomide as standard therapy, while the rest had received either radiotherapy alone or temozolomide alone. Vaccination started 4-6 weeks after radiotherapy alone, or was given together with temozolomide cycles in the groups whose treatment included chemotherapy. Peripheral blood was collected at six visits: V03 (baseline), V05, V07, V10, V12 and V13. For exploratory analyses, longitudinal TCRB deep sequencing was carried out in under 30 treated patients wherever samples were available. Of the 32 treated patients, roughly 60% were male and about 40% were female, and the mean age was approximately 40 years.

The CDR3 sequence holds 13 residues, the cysteine and phenylalanine included. The CDR3 DNA has 39 bases and is translated from base 1. V is cut by 5 bases and J by 0 bases, and the space between the germline ends is 10 bases. Looking up the germline V gene (reference sequence) yields CDR1 GTSNPN and CDR2 SVGIG. What the study reported, not specific to this receptor: According to the authors, sample limitations meant that analyses of patient blood samples could not be reproduced. Changes in the top peripheral T cell clonotypes picked up by TCRB sequencing did not appear to be linked to pseudoprogression. Across multiple MHC alleles, vaccine-induced immune responses were seen in roughly 93% of patients. Availability determined which PBMC samples were chosen for TCRB deep sequencing.

The receptor library was made with the immunoSEQ multiplex PCR assay. Rearranged TCR beta chain sequences were amplified using the hsTCRB Kit according to the manufacturer's protocol. Sequencing of TCRB libraries was carried out on an Illumina MiSeq. From the authors' description of their analysis: The kit vendor's proprietary platform handled demultiplexing, trimming and gene mapping. This is the immuneACCESS table as TCRdb keeps it, with only in-frame sequences that have V and J called. A part of the clones is gone; compared with another copy, unresolved V genes explain less than half, and the rest is unexplained. V and J calls and clone size follow that table, whereas D and trimming were derived from the DNA. The sample contains approximately 35,000 clones, roughly three fifths of them found a single time. The ten largest clones represent approximately 11% of the sample. This specimen's time point label, interpreted: week 5, during vaccination. Every vaccine dose consisted of 300 ug of a 20-mer mutant IDH1 peptide in Montanide, administered subcutaneously together with topical imiquimod. Donors had newly diagnosed WHO grade 3 or 4 IDH1-mutant astrocytomas with loss of nuclear ATRX. The samples were drawn from NOA16, a multicentre, single-arm, open-label phase I trial in Germany that tested a mutant IDH1 peptide vaccine in humans for the first time. Genomic DNA for TCRB sequencing was extracted from EDTA blood using the DNeasy Blood and Tissue Kit.

Details on this clone: The clone's antigen remains unknown. No base quality values were provided; no much bigger clone lies one nucleotide off.

The chain uses TRBV30 and TRBJ1-1, with no reliable assignment of the D segment. The TCR comes from a woman aged 18 to 35 with glioma. The sample here was PBMCs, taken from a glioma patient whose treatment included an IDH1 peptide vaccine. In nucleotide form, the sequence is TGTGCCTGGGTCAGGAACCTGAACACTGAAGCTTTCTTT. This is translated as CAWVRNLNTEAFF.